This T cell receptor (beta chain) is from a study of breast tumors, draining lymph nodes, adjacent tissues (dated by TCRdb to the mid-2010s). Study-level background: In breast cancer patients, the study compared the TCR beta repertoires of tumor, adjacent nontumor tissue and axillary lymph nodes. The study was designed to assess the relationships and possible T-cell exchange between tumor, surrounding tissue and draining lymph node repertoires in human breast cancer.

The data were produced on an Illumina HiSeq 2000. TCR beta chain libraries were generated through multiplex PCR amplification. The amplified TCR beta chain products were analyzed by high-throughput sequencing. TCRdb trimmed the raw reads at Q25, called clones with MiXCR and kept productive beta chains. Entries are consolidated by CDR3 protein sequence, retaining the most common genes and DNA. Present in this sample are approximately 120,000 distinct CDR3 sequences, around 20% of which were seen just once. In total, the top ten clones hold 2.2% of the sample. CDR1 SNHLY and CDR2 FYNNEI are derived from the germline V gene. Trimming at the junction amounts to 7 bases on V and 3 bases on J, and the germline ends lie 21 bases apart. The CDR3 starts with the cysteine, ends with the phenylalanine, and has 16 residues. Kept here is only the CDR3 DNA, which spans 48 bases and is read in frame from base 1. Overall study outcomes, separate from this receptor: The conclusion that tumor T cells originate in lymph nodes was framed as consistent with a hypothesis rather than directly demonstrated. Tumor and nontumor tissue repertoires were found to be significantly more similar in luminal-like than in basal-like breast cancer. The data were considered consistent with the idea that most tumor T cells come from the lymph node and then expand in tumor tissue. T-cell repertoire diversity in tumors was found to be lower than in lymph nodes but higher than in nontumor tissue, and preferential V and J gene usage was observed.

This clonotype was detected a few times. Its antigen is unknown. No much larger clone exists at a distance of one base, and base qualities are not known. The lymph node samples were taken from the axillary draining lymph nodes of breast cancer patients. The chain employs TRBV2 and TRBJ1-2; a weak D assignment points to TRBD1 (5 bases agree). The sequence was collected from a female donor with breast cancer. Some clones in this sample may be carry-over from other donors' samples. Source material: axillary lymph node tissue. The encoded CDR3 is CASTRTSFWGYYGYTF. In nucleotides, the sequence is TGTGCCAGCACACGGACCAGCTTCTGGGGGTACTATGGCTACACCTTC.